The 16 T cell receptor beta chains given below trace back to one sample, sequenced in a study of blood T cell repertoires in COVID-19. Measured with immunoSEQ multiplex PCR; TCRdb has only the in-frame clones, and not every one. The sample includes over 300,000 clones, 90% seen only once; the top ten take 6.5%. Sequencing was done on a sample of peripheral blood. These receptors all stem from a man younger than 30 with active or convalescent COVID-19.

The CDR3 region is CAISDPNQETQYF. In DNA, the CDR3 is TGTGCCATCAGTGATCCCAACCAAGAGACCCAGTACTTC. V and J are TRBV10-3 and TRBJ2-5; D remains unclear. V was clipped by 3 bases and J by 0 bases, with 5 bases between them. The germline gives CDR1 ENHRY, CDR2 SYGVKD. The CDR3 runs 13 residues.

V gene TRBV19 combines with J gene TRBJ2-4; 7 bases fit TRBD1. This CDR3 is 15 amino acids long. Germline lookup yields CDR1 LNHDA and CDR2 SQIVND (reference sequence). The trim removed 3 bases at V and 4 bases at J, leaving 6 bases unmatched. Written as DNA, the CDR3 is TGTGCCAGTAGTATCGACAGGGTCGGAAAAAACATTCAGTACTTC. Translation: CASSIDRVGKNIQYF.

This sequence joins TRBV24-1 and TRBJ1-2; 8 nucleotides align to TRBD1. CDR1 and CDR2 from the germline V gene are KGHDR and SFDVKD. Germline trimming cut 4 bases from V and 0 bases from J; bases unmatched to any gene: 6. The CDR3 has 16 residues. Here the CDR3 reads CATSEGTGTANYGYTF. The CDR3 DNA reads TGTGCCACCAGTGAGGGGACAGGAACTGCTAACTATGGCTACACCTTC.

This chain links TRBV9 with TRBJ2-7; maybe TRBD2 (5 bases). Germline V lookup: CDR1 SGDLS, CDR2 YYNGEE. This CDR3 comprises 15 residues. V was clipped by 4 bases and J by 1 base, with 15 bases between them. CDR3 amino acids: CASSPRLISSYEQYF. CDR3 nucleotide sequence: TGTGCCAGCAGCCCAAGACTAATTTCTTCCTACGAGCAGTACTTC.

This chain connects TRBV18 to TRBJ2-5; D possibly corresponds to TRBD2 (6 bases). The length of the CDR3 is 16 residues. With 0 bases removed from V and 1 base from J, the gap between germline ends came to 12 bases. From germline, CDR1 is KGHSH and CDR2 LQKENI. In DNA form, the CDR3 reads TGTGCCAGCTCACCACCGGGGCCAGCGGGCCAAGAGACCCAGTACTTC. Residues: CASSPPGPAGQETQYF. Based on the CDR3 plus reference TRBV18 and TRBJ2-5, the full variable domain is NAGVMQNPRHLVRRRGQEARLRCSPMKGHSHVYWYRQLPEEGLKFMVYLQKENIIDESGMPKERFSAEFPKEGPSILRIQQVVRGDSAAYFCASSPPGPAGQETQYFGPGTRLLVL.

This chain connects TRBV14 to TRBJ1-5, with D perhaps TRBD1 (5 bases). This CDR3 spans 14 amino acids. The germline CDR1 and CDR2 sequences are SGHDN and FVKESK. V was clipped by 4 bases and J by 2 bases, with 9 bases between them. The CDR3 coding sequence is TGTGCCAGCAGCCCAGGGTCGGGCAATCAGCCCCAGCATTTT. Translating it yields CASSPGSGNQPQHF.

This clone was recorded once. In nucleotides, the CDR3 is TGTGCCACCTCCGGACAAGCGAACACCGGGGAGCTGTTTTTT. Residues: CATSGQANTGELFF. This chain uses TRBV24-1 with TRBJ2-2, with D perhaps TRBD1 (5 bases). The CDR3 length is 14 residues. Germline lookup yields CDR1 KGHDR and CDR2 SFDVKD. Trimming pared 9 bases from V and 0 bases from J, leaving 10 bases between.

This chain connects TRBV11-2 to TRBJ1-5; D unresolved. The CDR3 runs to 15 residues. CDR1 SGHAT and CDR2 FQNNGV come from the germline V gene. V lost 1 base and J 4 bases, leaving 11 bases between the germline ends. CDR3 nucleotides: TGTGCCAGCAGCTTAGGAGTATTATCGAATCAGCCCCAGCATTTT. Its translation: CASSLGVLSNQPQHF.

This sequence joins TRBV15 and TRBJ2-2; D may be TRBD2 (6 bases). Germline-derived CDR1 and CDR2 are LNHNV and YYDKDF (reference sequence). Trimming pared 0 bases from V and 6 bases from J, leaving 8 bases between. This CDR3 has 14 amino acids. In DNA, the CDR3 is TGTGCCACCAGCAGAGATCGGGGGTCCGGGGAGCTGTTTTTT. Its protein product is CATSRDRGSGELFF.

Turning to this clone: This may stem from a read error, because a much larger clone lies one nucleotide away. The CDR3 reads CASSLQGAYEQYF. CDR3 nucleotide sequence: TGTGCCAGCAGCTTACAGGGGGCCTACGAGCAGTACTTC. The genes are TRBV11-2 and TRBJ2-7, with 7 bases fitting TRBD1. There are 13 residues in the CDR3. CDR1 is SGHAT and CDR2 is FQNNGV in the germline V gene. V lost 2 bases, J lost 2 bases, and 0 bases stayed unmatched.

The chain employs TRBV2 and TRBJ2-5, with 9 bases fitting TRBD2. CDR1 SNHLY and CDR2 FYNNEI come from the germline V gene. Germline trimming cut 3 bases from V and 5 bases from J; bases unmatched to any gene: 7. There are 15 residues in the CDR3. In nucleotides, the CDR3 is TGTGCCAGCAGTGAGAGCGGGGGGTCGACGGAGACCCAGTACTTC. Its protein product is CASSESGGSTETQYF.

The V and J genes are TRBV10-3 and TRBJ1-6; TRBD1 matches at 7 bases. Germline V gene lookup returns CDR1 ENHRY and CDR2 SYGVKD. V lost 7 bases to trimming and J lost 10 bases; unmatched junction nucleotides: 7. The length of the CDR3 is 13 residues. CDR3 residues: CAITAGGYSPLHF. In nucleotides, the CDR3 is TGTGCCATCACGGCAGGGGGGTACTCACCCCTCCACTTT.

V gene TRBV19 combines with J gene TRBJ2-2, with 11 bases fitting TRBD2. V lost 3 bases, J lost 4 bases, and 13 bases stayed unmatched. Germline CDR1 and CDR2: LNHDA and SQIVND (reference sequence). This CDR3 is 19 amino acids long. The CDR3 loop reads CASSIPSRSGRAFTGELFF. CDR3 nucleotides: TGTGCCAGTAGTATTCCATCGCGTAGCGGGAGGGCCTTCACCGGGGAGCTGTTTTTT.

The CDR3: CASSSEAQGPPNYGYTF. The CDR3 DNA is TGTGCCAGCAGCTCAGAGGCCCAGGGCCCACCTAACTATGGCTACACCTTC. This chain joins TRBV7-9 and TRBJ1-2, with a weak D call TRBD1 (5 bases). Between the trimmed V and J ends, which lost 4 bases and 0 bases, there was a span of 18 bases. This CDR3 has 17 residues. Germline V gene data show CDR1 as SEHNR and CDR2 as FQNEAQ (reference sequence).

DNA of the CDR3: TGTGCCAGCATACAGGGTATCGATGAGCAGTTCTTC. Protein sequence: CASIQGIDEQFF. The chain joins TRBV2 to TRBJ2-1; D might be TRBD1 (6 bases). V shed 7 bases and J shed 8 bases, with 12 bases lying between them. Germline CDR1 and CDR2: SNHLY and FYNNEI. This CDR3 spans 12 amino acids. Supplemented by reference TRBV2 and TRBJ2-1, the full variable domain reads EPEVTQTPSHQVTQMGQEVILRCVPISNHLYFYWYRQILGQKVEFLVSFYNNEISEKSEIFDDQFSVERPDGSNFTLKIRSTKLEDSAMYFCASIQGIDEQFFGPGTRLTVL.

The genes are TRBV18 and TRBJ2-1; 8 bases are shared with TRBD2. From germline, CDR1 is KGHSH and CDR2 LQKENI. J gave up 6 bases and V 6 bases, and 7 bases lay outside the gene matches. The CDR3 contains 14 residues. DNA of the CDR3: TGTGCCAGCTCTTCAGGACTAGCAGGCAATGAGCAGTTCTTC. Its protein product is CASSSGLAGNEQFF.